The next 13 T cell receptor beta chains were all read from a single sample in a study of vaccination effects on CD4 cells after COVID-19. The assay was immunoSEQ multiplex PCR, and TCRdb's table has in-frame clones only and misses some. The table shows 65,000 to 95,000 clones, with roughly 73% occurring only once. Antigen-specific CD4+ T cells were expanded with viral peptide pools in the ViraFEST assay before sequencing. On approximately day 9 of culture, CD4+ T cells were separated out. The cohort was immunized with two doses of either the BNT162b2 or mRNA-1273 vaccine. These receptors' antigens are unknown. This material consisted of CD4+ T cells from PBMCs cultured with HCoV-OC43 spike peptides, taken after COVID-19 vaccination. The sample's subset: HCoV-OC43 spike overlapping peptide pool stimulation. Source of these receptors: a human donor who received a COVID-19 vaccine.

The chain uses TRBV9 and TRBJ1-6; 8 bases agree with TRBD1. V was pared by 2 bases and J by 5 bases, with 6 bases of the junction left unmatched. There are 16 residues in the CDR3. CDR1 is SGDLS and CDR2 is YYNGEE in the germline V gene. DNA of the CDR3: TGTGCCAGCAGCGTGGACAGGGCGGCAGATAATTCACCCCTCCACTTT. Amino acid sequence: CASSVDRAADNSPLHF.

The J gene is TRBJ2-3, the V gene TRBV7-8, with TRBD1 matching 10 bases. Germline-derived CDR1 and CDR2 are SGHVS and FQNEAQ. Trimming at V came to 4 bases and at J to 2 bases, leaving 15 bases not matched to a gene. This CDR3 is 19 amino acids long. The CDR3 loop is CASSSRRDRGLSNTDTQYF. DNA of the CDR3: TGTGCCAGCAGCTCCCGAAGGGACAGGGGACTCTCCAACACAGATACGCAGTATTTT.

This chain joins TRBV19 and TRBJ1-6, with 8 bases identical to TRBD1. The length of the CDR3 is 19 residues. Germline CDR1 LNHDA, CDR2 SQIVND (reference sequence). J lost 7 bases, V lost 4 bases, and 18 bases had no gene match. CDR3 region: CASSTRQGLGKRGNSPLHF. The CDR3 coding sequence is TGTGCCAGTAGTACGAGACAGGGGTTGGGCAAACGCGGAAATTCACCCCTCCACTTT.

The rearrangement joins TRBV6-1 to TRBJ1-5; D is unclear. There are 13 residues in the CDR3. Trimming removed 2 bases at V and 9 bases at J, with 11 bases between. CDR1 and CDR2 (germline): MNHNS, SASEGT. CDR3 nucleotide sequence: TGTGCCAGCAGTGAAAGGGTCCCATTGCCCCAGCATTTT. Translated, it gives CASSERVPLPQHF.

The chain recombines TRBV19 with TRBJ1-4; possible D gene TRBD1, 6 bases. CDR1 is LNHDA and CDR2 is SQIVND in the germline V gene (reference sequence). V lost 5 bases to trimming and J lost 8 bases, with 18 bases between them. This CDR3 comprises 15 residues. CDR3 in DNA: TGTGCCAGTAGTGTCCTCCCCAGGGGCGACGAAAAACTGTTTTTT. It encodes CASSVLPRGDEKLFF.

This sequence joins TRBV4-1 and TRBJ2-2; the D call may be TRBD1 or TRBD2 (5 bases each). V lost 6 bases to trimming and J lost 5 bases, with 10 bases between them. Germline assignment: CDR1 MGHRA and CDR2 YSYEKL. The CDR3 is made up of 13 amino acids. CDR3 nucleotide sequence: TGCGCCAGCAGAGAGGGGCGGACCGGGGAGCTGTTTTTT. It specifies CASREGRTGELFF.

The rearrangement links TRBV28 to TRBJ1-2, with D unclear. CDR3 length equals 14 residues. Germline-derived CDR1 and CDR2 are MDHEN and SYDVKM. Trimming took 8 bases from V and 2 from J, leaving 15 bases between them. CDR3 sequence reads: CASGTHRGNYGYTF. The CDR3 DNA reads TGTGCCAGCGGTACACACCGAGGGAACTATGGCTACACCTTC.

The V gene is TRBV6-5, the J gene TRBJ2-1; no reliable D call. The CDR3 sequence is 13 residues long. V shed 10 bases and J shed 3 bases, with 13 bases lying between them. Germline CDR1 MNHEY, CDR2 SVGAGI. The CDR3 region has the DNA TGTGCCACTCGGCTCGGCCACTACAATGAGCAGTTCTTC. Amino acid sequence: CATRLGHYNEQFF.

The chain uses TRBV27 and TRBJ1-1, with 9 positions matching TRBD1. The junction had 6 bases not matched to a gene; V was cut back by 3 bases and J by 4 bases. Germline CDR1 MNHEY, CDR2 SMNVEV (reference sequence). The CDR3 sequence is 15 residues long. In DNA form, the CDR3 reads TGTGCCAGCAGTTTGACAGGGGGTGAGACCACTGAAGCTTTCTTT. It is translated as CASSLTGGETTEAFF.

The chain links TRBV6-5 to TRBJ2-4; 8 positions agree with TRBD1. CDR1 MNHEY and CDR2 SVGAGI come from the germline V gene. Trimming took 10 bases from V and 0 from J; bases not matched to a gene: 8. There are 15 residues in the CDR3. In DNA form, the CDR3 reads TGTGCCACCAGGACAGGGCCTAAAGCCAAAAACATTCAGTACTTC. Its protein product is CATRTGPKAKNIQYF.

The V and J genes are TRBV6-2 or TRBV6-3 and TRBJ1-3, with D possibly TRBD1 on 5 matching bases. Trimming stripped 2 bases from V and 0 bases from J, with 8 bases between. The CDR3 runs to 15 residues. The germline V gene has CDR1 MNHEY and CDR2 SVGEGT. The CDR3 spells CASSYGGTSGNTIYF. CDR3 DNA sequence: TGTGCCAGCAGTTACGGGGGTACCTCTGGAAACACCATATATTTT.

The V call is TRBV2, the J call TRBJ1-2, with TRBD1 identical over 7 bases. Germline lookup yields CDR1 SNHLY and CDR2 FYNNEI. J lost 7 bases, V lost 6 bases, and 11 bases had no gene match. The CDR3 is 14 amino acids. This CDR3 is CASSPGGSRPGYTF. The CDR3 coding sequence is TGTGCCAGCAGCCCAGGGGGGAGTAGACCTGGCTACACCTTC.

The J gene is TRBJ2-3, the V gene TRBV5-1; 12 bases fit TRBD2. CDR1 SGHRS and CDR2 YFSETQ come from the germline V gene. The CDR3 length is 19 residues. Trimming removed 1 base from V and 0 bases from J; junction bases left unmatched: 9. The CDR3 bases are TGCGCCAGCAGCTTGACAGGACTAGCGGGAACTACTAGCACAGATACGCAGTATTTT. Translation: CASSLTGLAGTTSTDTQYF.